The 19 T cell receptor beta chains below come from one sample, sequenced in a study of blood T cells in healthy people across ages. The use of a sample-barcoded 5' primer and a J-beta primer mix characterized a second PCR of roughly 7 to 11 cycles. TCRdb itself ran the 5' RACE reads through MiXCR, one entry per CDR3 protein. The sample consists of roughly 1,000,000 distinct CDR3 sequences, approximately 25% of them appearing once. The same data also contributed to another study, on T cells of mothers and their children.

The specimen sequenced was blood. Receptors were obtained from a girl aged 2-10 years in good health.

V is TRBV29-1 and J is TRBJ1-2; 9 bases line up with TRBD1. Unmatched junction bases numbered 6, after V lost 7 bases and J lost 3 bases. Germline V gene lookup returns CDR1 SQVTM and CDR2 ANQGSEA. The CDR3 length is 13 residues. CDR3 coding DNA: TGCAGCGCCGGGACAGGGAGGGACTATGGCTACACCTTC. This gives the protein CSAGTGRDYGYTF.

This clonotype was found a few times. J is TRBJ2-1 and V is TRBV3-1; no reliable D call. The germline V and J ends were trimmed by 1 base and 5 bases, with 12 bases remaining between them. CDR1 LGHDT and CDR2 YNNKEL come from the germline V gene (reference sequence). The CDR3 loop spans 15 amino acids. CDR3 loop: CASSQVLRMHNEQFF. CDR3 bases: TGTGCCAGCAGCCAAGTACTACGAATGCACAATGAGCAGTTCTTC.

The chain is built from TRBV29-1 and TRBJ2-3; TRBD1 agrees at 7 bases. CDR1 is SQVTM, CDR2 ANQGSEA, per germline. The CDR3 totals 14 residues. V was clipped by 6 bases and J by 1 base; unmatched bases: 7. This CDR3 is CSVRGFMGTDTQYF. DNA for the CDR3: TGCAGCGTCAGGGGGTTTATGGGCACAGATACGCAGTATTTT.

The chain uses TRBV6-6 and TRBJ1-4; D uncertain. The CDR3 runs to 12 residues. V lost 2 bases and J lost 8, with 6 bases in between. The germline CDR1 and CDR2 sequences are MNHNY and SVGAGI (reference sequence). This CDR3 reads CASSYREEKLFF. CDR3 bases: TGTGCCAGCAGTTACAGGGAAGAAAAACTGTTTTTT.

The chain combines TRBV6-2 or TRBV6-3 with TRBJ2-1; no definite D call. The CDR3 loop spans 13 amino acids. Germline loops: CDR1 MNHEY, CDR2 SVGEGT. Deletions cut 7 bases from V and 0 bases from J, with 7 bases between. As DNA, the CDR3 is TGTGCCAGCACCTTACTCTCCTACAATGAGCAGTTCTTC. Its protein is CASTLLSYNEQFF.

This clonotype has more than one count but fewer than ten. The rearrangement joins TRBV7-2 to TRBJ1-2, with no clear D. Germline CDR1 reads SGHTA; CDR2 reads FQGNSA. The V end was cut by 5 bases, the J end by 6 bases, with 13 bases between. The CDR3 is 13 amino acids. The CDR3 bases are TGTGCCAGCAGCGACGTAGTCACGGATGGCTACACCTTC. Encoded protein: CASSDVVTDGYTF. Combining the CDR3 with reference TRBV7-2 and TRBJ1-2 gives the whole variable domain GAGVSQSPSNKVTEKGKDVELRCDPISGHTALYWYRQSLGQGLEFLIYFQGNSAPDKSGLPSDRFSAERTGGSVSTLTIQRTQQEDSAVYLCASSDVVTDGYTFGSGTRLTVV.

The chain uses TRBV6-1 and TRBJ2-2; TRBD2 is a possible D gene (7 bases). Trimming removed 6 bases at V and 1 base at J, with 24 bases between. The CDR3 contains 19 residues. Germline V gene sequence: CDR1 MNHNS, CDR2 SASEGT. The CDR3 DNA is TGTGCCAGCAGACCCGTGGGACTATTAGGGGGGGAGAACACCGGGGAGCTGTTTTTT. This gives the protein CASRPVGLLGGENTGELFF.

This sequence joins TRBV6-5 and TRBJ2-3; 8 bases fit TRBD2. V shed 9 bases and J 5 bases; nucleotides not matched to a gene: 13. CDR1 is MNHEY and CDR2 is SVGAGI in the germline V gene. The length of the CDR3 is 15 residues. The CDR3 nucleotides read TGTGCCAGGGCCGCCTTTAGCGGGGTAGTAGATACGCAGTATTTT. Its protein is CARAAFSGVVDTQYF.

In this sample, this clonotype turned up a few times. J is TRBJ2-5 and V is TRBV7-2; tentative D call: TRBD1 (6 bases). Gene TRBJ2-1 matches the end of the DNA better, so the J call may be wrong. The CDR3 has 13 amino acids. The germline V gene has CDR1 SGHTA and CDR2 FQGNSA. The CDR3 spells CASSPEGEDEQFF. The CDR3 DNA is TGTGCCAGCAGCCCTGAGGGGGAAGATGAGCAGTTCTTC.

CDR3 region: CASSLEQGTEQYF. CDR3 coding DNA: TGCGCCAGCAGCCTAGAACAGGGGACCGAGCAGTACTTC. The rearrangement joins TRBV4-3 to TRBJ2-7; 7 positions agree with TRBD1. Trimming took 4 bases from V and 6 from J; bases not matched to a gene: 6. CDR1 is LGHNA and CDR2 is YSLEER in the germline V gene. This CDR3 is built from 13 residues.

The chain recombines TRBV7-9 with TRBJ1-5; D remains unclear. Trimming stripped 1 base from V and 2 bases from J, with 9 bases between. Germline V gives CDR1 SEHNR, CDR2 FQNEAQ (reference sequence). There are 15 residues in the CDR3. The CDR3 protein is CASSLGRLGNQPQHF. The CDR3 DNA reads as TGTGCCAGCAGCTTAGGCAGGCTAGGCAATCAGCCCCAGCATTTT.

This clonotype was detected only a few times. The J gene is TRBJ2-5, the V gene TRBV11-2; the D gene is possibly TRBD2 (6 bases). There are 16 residues in the CDR3. CDR1 and CDR2 from the germline V gene are SGHAT and FQNNGV. The germline V and J ends were trimmed by 5 bases and 2 bases, with 18 bases remaining between them. DNA of the CDR3: TGTGCCAGCAGCCCCGCGACTAGTGTCGGGCAAGAGACCCAGTACTTC. It yields the protein CASSPATSVGQETQYF. The variable domain in full, with the rest retrieved from reference TRBV11-2 and TRBJ2-5, is EAGVAQSPRYKIIEKRQSVAFWCNPISGHATLYWYQQILGQGPKLLIQFQNNGVVDDSQLPKDRFSAERLKGVDSTLKIQPAKLEDSAVYLCASSPATSVGQETQYFGPGTRLLVL.

This clonotype was seen only a few times. V usage is TRBV20-1 and J usage is TRBJ2-4; D possibly corresponds to TRBD1 (6 bases). CDR1 and CDR2 (germline): DFQATT, SNEGSKA (reference sequence). Trimming shortened V by 0 bases and J by 7 bases, and 7 bases separated the two germline ends. This CDR3 contains 12 residues. CDR3 loop: CSARDQGNIQYF. The CDR3 DNA sequence: TGCAGTGCTAGAGATCAGGGGAACATTCAGTACTTC.

V is TRBV21-1 and J is TRBJ1-3; the table gives TRBD1 as D, unverified against the DNA. TRBV21-1 is a documented pseudogene. This CDR3 is built from 16 residues. DNA for the CDR3: TGTGCCAGCAGCAGTCAGAGGGGGCTGGCTGGAAACACCATATATTTT. This encodes CASSSQRGLAGNTIYF.

The chain links TRBV29-1 to TRBJ2-6; no clear D. CDR1 SQVTM and CDR2 ANQGSEA come from the germline V gene. The CDR3 covers 15 residues. V gave up 3 bases and J gave up 2 bases, with 11 bases separating them. This chain's CDR3 is CSVDWVEPGANVLTF. CDR3 coding DNA: TGCAGCGTTGATTGGGTGGAACCTGGGGCCAACGTCCTGACTTTC.

This clonotype was seen only a few times. V usage is TRBV5-1 and J usage is TRBJ1-3; possibly TRBD1 for D (5 bases). The CDR3 is 13 residues long. The germline gives CDR1 SGHRS, CDR2 YFSETQ. The germline V and J ends were trimmed by 7 bases and 3 bases, with 11 bases remaining between them. CDR3 in DNA: TGCGCCAGCTGTCGGGGGAGTGGAAACACCATATATTTT. Translating gives CASCRGSGNTIYF.

This clonotype was seen a handful of times. The chain carries TRBV15 and TRBJ2-5, with 9 bases aligning to TRBD2. This CDR3 contains 15 residues. With 5 bases clipped from V and 0 bases from J, the junction kept 4 bases outside the gene matches. CDR1 is LNHNV and CDR2 is YYDKDF in the germline V gene (reference sequence). The CDR3: CATSVSGGYQETQYF. CDR3 DNA sequence: TGTGCCACCAGCGTAAGCGGGGGGTACCAAGAGACCCAGTACTTC.

This clonotype was detected a few times. CDR3 nucleotide sequence: TGCGCCAGCAGCCGGAACAGCCAAGAGACCCAGTACTTC. Its protein product is CASSRNSQETQYF. This chain links TRBV4-1 with TRBJ2-5; D gene unclear. Germline V lookup: CDR1 MGHRA, CDR2 YSYEKL. V was shortened by 4 bases and J by 1 base, with 7 bases between the two germline ends. The CDR3 length is 13 residues.

This chain joins TRBV10-3 and TRBJ2-1; a weak D match, TRBD1 (6 bases). Trimming removed 3 bases at V and 8 bases at J, with 23 bases between. The CDR3 sequence is 17 residues long. The germline V gene has CDR1 ENHRY and CDR2 SYGVKD. As DNA, the CDR3 is TGTGCCATCAGTGACTTCCACCACACAGGGTCAGGGGATGAGCAGTTCTTC. Its protein is CAISDFHHTGSGDEQFF.